Listed below are T cell receptor beta chains from one sample, sequenced in a study of identical twins. TCRdb fed the 5' RACE reads into MiXCR, producing one record per CDR3 protein. The sample has 500,000 to 600,000 distinct CDR3 sequences, around 20% seen once. These same data were also listed under a study on T cells expressing NK-cell markers.

What was sequenced was CD4+ T cells sorted from blood. These receptors came from a young woman in good health. Each CDR3 is given without its conserved first and last residue. Size is omitted from some rows. Given values are once, few, many or a class for expanded clones.

cdr3_aa clone_size j_call v_call
ASSLGGEYGELF NA TRBJ2-2 TRBV5-1
ASSPNYRSSYNEQF NA TRBJ2-1 TRBV7-2
ASSFSPPGVGSRNEQF few TRBJ2-1 TRBV27
ASSYAQGGRNEQY NA TRBJ2-7 TRBV6-5
ASSLSGTIYGYT few TRBJ1-2 TRBV5-1
ASSFSPRTHQPQH few TRBJ1-5 TRBV27
ASGGGGDANTGELF NA TRBJ2-2 TRBV12-5
ASSGRDSNEQF few TRBJ2-1 TRBV5-4
ASKLIASGLQETQY NA TRBJ2-5 TRBV2
AISDSAGKETQY NA TRBJ2-5 TRBV10-3